This T cell receptor (beta chain) was obtained from a study of long-term antiretroviral therapy in people with HIV. Background on the study: The 2015 immediate-ART recommendation came about a decade after the earliest samples.

Study-wide results and limits: ART-treated samples gained diversity yet remained below transplant donor controls. Controls showed broader CDR3 length ranges than did the HIV repertoires.

Comment on this clone: What it binds is unknown.

A v3.0 immunoSEQ assay was performed at survey level. It was roughly 40,000-55,000 T-cell genomes per sample that sequencing targeted. Sequenced by immunoSEQ multiplex PCR; TCRdb stores in-frame clones only, minus some. The sample includes about 17,000 clones, 84% of them seen just once. The TCR sequence derives from a man aged 18 to 29 with HIV. This material consisted of unsorted PBMCs, taken 0.1 years after starting antiretroviral therapy.

Written as DNA, the CDR3 is TGTGCCAGCAGCCCTTCGGGGGAGAACACTGAAGCTTTCTTT. Amino acid sequence: CASSPSGENTEAFF. This chain links TRBV5-4 with TRBJ1-1; perhaps TRBD1 as D (5 bases). The germline V gene encodes CDR1 SGHNT and CDR2 YYREEE (reference sequence). The CDR3 has 14 amino acids. Trimming took off 4 bases at V and 1 base at J, with 11 bases between the two ends.